This TCR beta chain was captured in a study of blood T cell repertoires in COVID-19. Profiling relied on immunoSEQ multiplex PCR, and the TCRdb table lists in-frame clones only, not all of them. The table lists around 98,000 clones, 65% to 90% of them singletons. The CDR3 contains 13 residues. The germline V and J ends were trimmed by 8 bases and 4 bases, with 14 bases remaining between them. CDR1 and CDR2 from the germline V gene are SGHAT and FQNNGV. This clone was counted only a few times. This TCR derives from a man between 65 and 79 years old with active or convalescent COVID-19. The sample consisted of peripheral blood. This chain links TRBV11-2 with TRBJ1-1, with D perhaps matching TRBD1 (6 bases). The CDR3, as DNA: TGTGCCAGCCTCGGACAGTGGAGCACTGAAGCTTTCTTT. The encoded protein is CASLGQWSTEAFF.